This is a list of T cell receptor beta chains from one sample in a study of CD4 T cells in relation to SARS-CoV-2 and coronaviruses. Sequencing was performed with immunoSEQ multiplex PCR; in TCRdb, only in-frame clones are kept and a portion is missing. There are 60,000 or so clones in the sample; about 95% occur only once, and 0.13% to 0.15% lies in the top ten. The sample consisted of naive CD4+ T cells from PBMCs. These receptors originate from a human donor in good health. Each CDR3 is given with its conserved first and last residue. The D gene is left open where the match is weak. Clone size appears in some rows only: once, few, many, or a class for an expanded clone.

clone_size d_call j_call v_call cdr3_aa cdr3_nt
- - TRBJ2-2 TRBV10-1 CASSLGSRGTGELFF TGCGCCAGCAGTCTTGGGTCAAGGGGGACCGGGGAGCTGTTTTTT
- - TRBJ1-2 TRBV9 CASSLRWGSDGYTF TGTGCCAGCAGCTTGAGGTGGGGATCGGATGGCTACACCTTC
- - TRBJ1-4 TRBV28 CASSSFSRGGATNEKLFF TGTGCCAGCAGTTCCTTCTCCCGAGGAGGGGCAACTAATGAAAAACTGTTTTTT
- TRBD2 TRBJ2-7 TRBV6-5 CASSREASGSYEQYF TGTGCCAGCTCCCGCGAGGCTAGCGGGAGCTACGAGCAGTACTTC
- - TRBJ2-7 TRBV7-9 CASSQLGGTGLRGSYEQYF TGTGCCAGCAGCCAATTAGGCGGAACAGGTTTGAGAGGATCCTACGAGCAGTACTTC
- TRBD2 TRBJ2-7 TRBV4-2 CASSQESAGTSGAAGQYF TGTGCCAGCAGCCAAGAGAGCGCAGGGACTAGCGGGGCCGCCGGGCAGTACTTC
- TRBD2 TRBJ2-1 TRBV4-2 CASSQNLAGGSNEQFF TGTGCCAGCAGCCAAAATCTAGCGGGAGGTAGCAATGAGCAGTTCTTC
once - TRBJ2-5 TRBV5-5 CASSPEGRGETQYF TGTGCCAGCAGCCCGGAGGGCAGGGGAGAGACCCAGTACTTC
- - TRBJ2-3 TRBV12-3/TRBV12-4 CASSLSAQYF TGTGCCAGCAGTTTATCTGCGCAGTATTTT
- - TRBJ2-1 TRBV6-1 CASSEALNEQFF TGTGCCAGCAGTGAAGCGCTCAATGAGCAGTTCTTC
- - TRBJ1-3 TRBV28 CASSPTGGVNTIYF TGTGCCAGCAGCCCGACTGGGGGAGTAAACACCATATATTTT
- TRBD2 TRBJ2-1 TRBV3-1/TRBV3-2 CASRVNQAGVGEQFF TGTGCCAGCAGGGTCAATCAAGCGGGAGTGGGTGAGCAGTTCTTC
- TRBD1 TRBJ1-2 TRBV6-5 CASSTGQGVPYGYTF TGTGCCAGCAGCACCGGACAGGGGGTCCCCTATGGCTACACCTTC
- - TRBJ1-3 TRBV7-8 CASSLADRNSGNTIYF TGTGCCAGCAGCTTAGCGGATCGGAACTCTGGAAACACCATATATTTT
- TRBD1 TRBJ1-2 TRBV4-1 CASSRLTGTGRYGYTF TGCGCCAGCAGCCGCCTCACCGGGACAGGGAGGTATGGCTACACCTTC
- - TRBJ1-2 TRBV30 CAWNLGYTF TGTGCCTGGAATCTTGGCTACACCTTC
once TRBD1 TRBJ1-1 TRBV18 CASSQQTGTDTEAFF TGTGCCAGCTCACAACAGACAGGGACAGACACTGAAGCTTTCTTT
- - TRBJ1-6 TRBV6-6 CASSYSGTDNSPLHF TGTGCCAGCAGTTACTCGGGGACGGATAATTCACCCCTCCACTTT
- TRBD2 TRBJ2-4 TRBV19 CASSIEGGRATNIQYF TGTGCCAGTAGTATAGAAGGCGGGAGGGCCACAAACATTCAGTACTTC
once - TRBJ2-7 TRBV5-4 CASSFPDRREQYF TGTGCCAGCAGCTTCCCAGACCGCCGAGAGCAGTACTTC
- TRBD2 TRBJ2-3 TRBV28 CASRPGGSGSGDTQYF TGTGCCAGCCGTCCGGGTGGGAGCGGGAGCGGAGATACGCAGTATTTT
- - TRBJ2-4 TRBV7-3 CASSEGPTKNIQYF TGTGCCAGCAGCGAGGGGCCGACCAAAAACATTCAGTACTTC
once TRBD1 TRBJ1-1 TRBV6-5 CASTPGQIFTEEAFF TGTGCCAGCACCCCGGGACAGATCTTCACTGAGGAAGCTTTCTTT
few TRBD1 TRBJ1-1 TRBV7-9 CASSLLTGGRNTEAFF TGTGCCAGCAGCTTATTGACAGGGGGGCGGAACACTGAAGCTTTCTTT
- TRBD2 TRBJ2-1 TRBV3-1/TRBV3-2 CASSQSRTSGIGGEQFF TGTGCCAGCAGCCAATCCAGGACTAGCGGGATTGGAGGTGAGCAGTTCTTC
- TRBD2 TRBJ2-5 TRBV7-9 CASSLANGLAVQETQYF TGTGCCAGCAGCTTAGCCAACGGACTAGCGGTTCAAGAGACCCAGTACTTC
- - TRBJ2-1 TRBV29-1 CSVDGSGNEQFF TGCAGCGTTGACGGGAGCGGGAATGAGCAGTTCTTC
- - TRBJ2-1 TRBV28 CASSFGHRNFYNEQFF TGTGCCAGCAGTTTTGGGCACCGCAACTTCTACAATGAGCAGTTCTTC
- - TRBJ2-5 TRBV10-1 CASSEIRGDPQETQYF TGCGCCAGCAGTGAAATACGAGGGGATCCTCAAGAGACCCAGTACTTC
- - TRBJ1-5 TRBV18 CASSPGTGLMQPQHF TGTGCCAGCTCGCCGGGAACAGGGTTGATGCAGCCCCAGCATTTT
- - TRBJ1-1 TRBV19 CASKQDSLYMNTEAFF TGTGCCAGTAAACAGGACAGTCTTTACATGAACACTGAAGCTTTCTTT
- TRBD2 TRBJ2-3 TRBV5-1 CASSSYGTSGSDTQYF TGCGCCAGCAGCTCGTACGGGACTAGTGGGTCCGATACGCAGTATTTT
- - TRBJ1-5 TRBV28 CASSLSRVGQPQHF TGTGCCAGCAGTTTAAGCAGGGTGGGTCAGCCCCAGCATTTT
- TRBD2 TRBJ2-1 TRBV28 CASSPHRSGSDEQFF TGTGCCAGCAGTCCCCATAGGAGCGGGAGCGATGAGCAGTTCTTC
- TRBD2 TRBJ2-5 TRBV28 CASSPPRTASGFRSGYF TGTGCCAGCAGTCCCCCCCGGACGGCTAGCGGGTTCCGAAGTGGGTACTTC
once - TRBJ1-3 TRBV4-1 CASSKLSGNTIYF TGCGCCAGCAGCAAACTGTCAGGAAACACCATATATTTT
- - TRBJ2-7 TRBV6-4 CASSGQLFRPNYEQYF TGTGCCAGCAGTGGCCAGCTCTTCCGCCCGAACTACGAGCAGTACTTC
- - TRBJ1-5 TRBV5-4 CASSLDGGNSGQPQHF TGTGCCAGCAGCTTGGATGGCGGGAATTCGGGTCAGCCCCAGCATTTT
- - TRBJ2-3 TRBV3-1/TRBV3-2 CASSQIPADTQYF TGTGCCAGCAGCCAGATACCTGCAGATACGCAGTATTTT
once TRBD1 TRBJ2-7 TRBV10-1 CASREAWDRAVYEQYF TGCGCCAGCAGGGAGGCCTGGGACAGGGCGGTCTACGAGCAGTACTTC
once - TRBJ2-2 TRBV3-1/TRBV3-2 CASRPVGLGNTGELFF TGTGCCAGCAGACCTGTCGGTCTGGGGAACACCGGGGAGCTGTTTTTT